A selection of T cell receptor beta chains follows, all from one sample in a study of prognosis after radiotherapy for stage I lung cancer. A single record per CDR3 protein comes from TCRdb applying MiXCR to the multiplex PCR reads. The sample carries roughly 14,000 distinct CDR3 sequences, 28% recorded once. Source: PBMCs, taken before or after stereotactic body radiation therapy (not recorded which). The receptors stem from a donor over 45 with non-small cell lung cancer. Both conserved end residues are part of each CDR3. A D gene is named only where the DNA matches it firmly. Size is omitted from some rows. Given values are once, few, many or a class for expanded clones.

clone size,J gene,V gene,D gene,CDR3 DNA,CDR3 protein
many,TRBJ1-1,TRBV6-5,.,TGTGCCAGCAGTTACTCGGGAGGGAGGAACACTGAAGCTTTCTTT,CASSYSGGRNTEAFF
.,TRBJ1-1,TRBV28,.,TGTGACAGAAGGGAGTATCACCCCCGGGGGACTGAAGCTTTCTTT,CDRREYHPRGTEAFF
once,TRBJ2-7,TRBV5-1,.,TGCGCCAGCAGCTTCTCCGTTACAGACTACGAGCAGTACTTC,CASSFSVTDYEQYF
many,TRBJ1-2,TRBV4-1,.,TGCGCCAGCAGCCAAGGAGAGCTAAACTATGGCTACACCTTC,CASSQGELNYGYTF
many,TRBJ2-1,TRBV3-1,.,TGTGCCAGCACAGACCGAAATGAGCAGTTCTTC,CASTDRNEQFF
many,TRBJ2-7,TRBV7-6,.,TGTGCCAGCAGCCCGCGTCAAGGTTCCTACTCCGAGCAGTACTTC,CASSPRQGSYSEQYF
many,TRBJ1-1,TRBV7-2,.,TGTGCCAGCAGCTCGAGGTTTGGGAACACTGAAGCTTTCTTT,CASSSRFGNTEAFF
many,TRBJ2-7,TRBV7-9,.,TGTGCCAGCAGCTTGAATTACGAGCAGTACTTC,CASSLNYEQYF
many,TRBJ2-3,TRBV12-3/TRBV12-4,.,TGTGCCAGCGCTCAGGATCGAGATACGCAGTATTTT,CASAQDRDTQYF
once,TRBJ2-3,TRBV5-1,TRBD2,TGCACCAACAGATTAGGACTAGCAAGCAAAGATACGCAGTATTTT,CTNRLGLASKDTQYF
many,TRBJ1-1,TRBV20-1,TRBD1,TGCAGTGCCGTGGACAGGGGGTTTCGCGCTTTCTTT,CSAVDRGFRAFF
many,TRBJ1-2,TRBV10-3,TRBD1,TGTGCCATCAGTGAGTCGGTACAGGGGTACTATGGCTACACCTTC,CAISESVQGYYGYTF
medium-sized,TRBJ2-7,TRBV6-4,TRBD2,TGTGCCAGCAGAGGGGCGGGAGGGGGCTCCTACGAGCAGTACTTC,CASRGAGGGSYEQYF
many,TRBJ2-5,TRBV20-1,TRBD2,TGCAGTGCTCCACTAGCGGGACAAGAGACCCAGTACTTC,CSAPLAGQETQYF
medium-sized,TRBJ2-1,TRBV6-1,.,TGTGCCAGCAAAAGGGTCCATGAGCAGTTCTTC,CASKRVHEQFF
many,TRBJ1-2,TRBV5-6,.,TGTGCCAGCAGCTTGGTAACAGCCCTCTATGGCTACACCTTC,CASSLVTALYGYTF
medium-sized,TRBJ2-3,TRBV27,TRBD2,TGTGCCAGCATCCCTAGCGGGAGGTATCGCACAGATACGCAGTATTTT,CASIPSGRYRTDTQYF
many,TRBJ1-1,TRBV7-9,.,TGTGCCAGCAGCTCCCCGAGGCGTGGGGCAGTGAACACTGAAGCTTTCTTT,CASSSPRRGAVNTEAFF
many,TRBJ2-5,TRBV2,.,TGTGCCAGCAGTGAAGCGCTTGGGGTATCACCTACCCATAAAGAGACCCAGTACTTC,CASSEALGVSPTHKETQYF
many,TRBJ2-7,TRBV29-1,.,TGCAGCGCCGGGCGGGACGAATGGAACGAGCAGTACTTC,CSAGRDEWNEQYF
medium-sized,TRBJ1-2,TRBV6-2/TRBV6-3,.,TGTGCCAGCAGTTACACCGGGGCTGCTGGCTACACCTTC,CASSYTGAAGYTF